A single sample gave rise to the 15 T cell receptor beta chains below, sequenced in a study of sequential checkpoint blockade in melanoma (dated by TCRdb to between 2018 and 2020). Receptor amplification or capture employed the immunoSEQ multiplex PCR assay. TCRdb retrieved this table from immuneACCESS and kept in-frame rearrangements only. Not all clones are present; in checked studies, unresolved V genes account for under half, and no reason is known for the remainder. This sample lists 20,000 or so clones; about four fifths were detected once. Approximately 38% of the sample comes from the top ten. The meaning of the sample's treatment or condition label: randomized to nivolumab then ipilimumab (arm A) or the reverse (arm B). Sequenced here: CD8+ T cells sorted from blood (inferred from file names), sampled from a patient given nivolumab and ipilimumab in sequence. The receptors shown here come from a human donor with melanoma.

The V and J genes are TRBV27 and TRBJ2-5; maybe TRBD1 (5 bases). The CDR3 totals 15 residues. Per the germline V gene, CDR1 is MNHEY and CDR2 is SMNVEV (reference sequence). Trimming shortened V by 8 bases and J by 4 bases, and 20 bases separated the two germline ends. CDR3 DNA sequence: TGTGCCAGCTACTCCCTGGGGCAGAAAAGAGAGACCCAGTACTTC. It yields the protein CASYSLGQKRETQYF.

This chain uses TRBV30 with TRBJ2-7; 8 nucleotides align to TRBD2. Germline V CDR1 and CDR2: GTSNPN, SVGIG (reference sequence). The CDR3 covers 12 residues. V lost 6 bases and J lost 2; bases outside the gene matches: 3. The CDR3 DNA reads TGTGCCTGCGGGAGGGCCGCCTACGAGCAGTACTTC. Translated: CACGRAAYEQYF.

This clone appeared a few times. Here the CDR3 reads CATSTGMSTGQPQHF. For the CDR3, the DNA is TGTGCCACTTCCACAGGGATGTCTACGGGTCAGCCCCAGCATTTT. V usage is TRBV15 and J usage is TRBJ1-5, with D possibly TRBD1 on 6 matching bases. The germline CDR1 and CDR2 sequences are LNHNV and YYDKDF (reference sequence). The CDR3 sequence is 15 residues long. V lost 9 bases and J 6 bases, leaving 21 bases between the germline ends.

V gene TRBV6-7 combines with J gene TRBJ1-5; D ambiguous. TRBV6-7 carries the ORF label, with uncertain function. V lost 2 bases, J lost 1 base, and 15 bases lay in between. The CDR3 has 17 residues. The CDR3 DNA follows: TGTGCCAGCAGTTACCGAGCGGGAAAGGTAAGCAATCAGCCCCAGCATTTT. It codes for CASSYRAGKVSNQPQHF.

J is TRBJ2-6 and V is TRBV19; 10 bases are shared with TRBD1. The CDR3 loop spans 18 amino acids. Germline V CDR1 and CDR2: LNHDA, SQIVND (reference sequence). Trimming cost V 3 bases and J 0 bases; bases outside gene matches: 5. CDR3 in DNA: TGTGCCAGTAGTATGGGACAGGGGAGGGCCTCTGGGGCCAACGTCCTGACTTTC. Its protein is CASSMGQGRASGANVLTF.

This clone has more than one count but fewer than ten. The CDR3 bases are TGTGCCAGCAGCCCTTCCGGTTCCTACGAGCAGTACTTC. Its protein is CASSPSGSYEQYF. V usage is TRBV7-8 and J usage is TRBJ2-7, with D unresolved. This CDR3 is built from 13 residues. CDR1 and CDR2 from the germline V gene are SGHVS and FQNEAQ. V dropped 5 bases and J dropped 1 base, with 9 bases sitting between them.

The chain couples TRBV7-6 to TRBJ2-7, with D possibly TRBD1 on 6 matching bases. The CDR3 is 12 residues long. Germline CDR1 is SGHVS and CDR2 is FNYEAQ. Trimming pared 5 bases from V and 5 bases from J, leaving 10 bases between. Here the CDR3 DNA reads TGTGCCAGCAGCACAGGGACCCACGAGCAGTACTTC. It encodes CASSTGTHEQYF.

V gene TRBV19 combines with J gene TRBJ1-2; 7 nucleotides line up with TRBD1. Germline assignment: CDR1 LNHDA and CDR2 SQIVND (reference sequence). There are 13 residues in the CDR3. The V gene end was trimmed by 8 bases and the J gene end by 7 bases; junction bases not matched to a gene: 10. The CDR3 loop is CASGPDRETGYTF. The CDR3 bases are TGTGCCAGTGGACCCGACAGGGAGACTGGCTACACCTTC.

The chain has TRBV28 and TRBJ1-2; 8 nucleotides match TRBD1. Trimming removed 3 bases from V and 4 bases from J; junction bases left unmatched: 4. This CDR3 is built from 14 residues. Germline V gene data show CDR1 as MDHEN and CDR2 as SYDVKM. The CDR3, as DNA: TGTGCCAGCAGTTTGGTGGACAGGGCCTATGGCTACACCTTC. It yields the protein CASSLVDRAYGYTF.

CDR3 DNA: TGTGCCAGCAGCTTCGGTGAGGATGGCTACACCTTC. Protein: CASSFGEDGYTF. The rearrangement joins TRBV5-5 to TRBJ1-2; the D is unclear. CDR3 length: 12 amino acids. Trimming stripped 2 bases from V and 6 bases from J, with 8 bases between. From germline, CDR1 is SGHKS and CDR2 YYEKEE (reference sequence).

This rearrangement joins TRBV28 to TRBJ2-7; 8 bases align to TRBD2. Germline V gene sequence: CDR1 MDHEN, CDR2 SYDVKM. The trim removed 3 bases at V and 0 bases at J, leaving 10 bases unmatched. This CDR3 spans 17 amino acids. CDR3 region: CASSLSPAGALSYEQYF. In DNA form, the CDR3 reads TGTGCCAGCAGTTTGTCACCAGCGGGAGCCCTCTCCTACGAGCAGTACTTC.

The chain employs TRBV5-1 and TRBJ1-5, with 9 bases identical to TRBD1. The CDR3 runs 14 residues. Germline-derived CDR1 and CDR2 are SGHRS and YFSETQ. The junction had 3 bases not matched to a gene; V was cut back by 4 bases and J by 4 bases. CDR3 region: CASSPGTGNQPQHF. The CDR3 coding sequence is TGCGCCAGCAGCCCTGGGACAGGGAATCAGCCCCAGCATTTT.

This clone was detected only a few times. CDR3 nucleotides: TGTGCCAGCAGCTTGGGTGTAGCGGCGGGGGAGCAGTACTTC. Translation: CASSLGVAAGEQYF. This rearrangement joins TRBV5-2 to TRBJ2-7; TRBD2, the table's D call, lacks a check against the DNA. TRBV5-2 has pseudogene status. The CDR3 loop spans 14 amino acids.

This clone was seen only a few times. The chain uses TRBV28 and TRBJ2-7, with D tentatively TRBD1 (6 bases). Germline CDR1 MDHEN, CDR2 SYDVKM. V was shortened by 8 bases and J by 0 bases, with 14 bases between the two germline ends. This CDR3 comprises 14 residues. This CDR3 reads CASSGRDTSYEQYF. CDR3 coding DNA: TGTGCCAGCTCGGGACGGGACACCTCCTACGAGCAGTACTTC.

The chain couples TRBV11-2 to TRBJ1-2; 7 positions match TRBD1. CDR1 and CDR2 from the germline V gene are SGHAT and FQNNGV. J lost 3 bases, V lost 4 bases, and 2 bases had no gene match. The length of the CDR3 is 13 residues. The CDR3 DNA reads TGTGCCAGCAGCTCCGGGACAGACTATGGCTACACCTTC. It is translated as CASSSGTDYGYTF.